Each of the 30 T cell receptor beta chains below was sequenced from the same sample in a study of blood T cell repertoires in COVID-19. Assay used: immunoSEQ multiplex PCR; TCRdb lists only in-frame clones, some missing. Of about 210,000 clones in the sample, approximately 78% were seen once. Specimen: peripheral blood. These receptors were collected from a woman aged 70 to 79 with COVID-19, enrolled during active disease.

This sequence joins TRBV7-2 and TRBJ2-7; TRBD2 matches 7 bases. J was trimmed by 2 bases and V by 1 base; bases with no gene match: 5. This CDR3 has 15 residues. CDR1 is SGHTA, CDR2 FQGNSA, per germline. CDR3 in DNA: TGTGCCAGCAGCTTAGACGGGAGGTCACCCTACGAGCAGTACTTC. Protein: CASSLDGRSPYEQYF.

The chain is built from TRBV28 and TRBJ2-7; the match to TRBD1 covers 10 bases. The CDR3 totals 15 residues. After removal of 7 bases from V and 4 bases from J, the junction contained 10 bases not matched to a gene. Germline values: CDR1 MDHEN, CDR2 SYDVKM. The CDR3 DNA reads TGTGCCAGCACTTTCCCGGGGACAGGGGTATACGAGCAGTACTTC. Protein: CASTFPGTGVYEQYF.

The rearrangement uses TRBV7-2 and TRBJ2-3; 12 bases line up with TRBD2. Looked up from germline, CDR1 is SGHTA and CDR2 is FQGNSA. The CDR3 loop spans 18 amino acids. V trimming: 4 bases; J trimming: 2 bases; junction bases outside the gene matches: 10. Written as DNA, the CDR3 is TGTGCCAGCAGCTCATACGGGACTAGCGGGCGCTACACAGATACGCAGTATTTT. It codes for CASSSYGTSGRYTDTQYF.

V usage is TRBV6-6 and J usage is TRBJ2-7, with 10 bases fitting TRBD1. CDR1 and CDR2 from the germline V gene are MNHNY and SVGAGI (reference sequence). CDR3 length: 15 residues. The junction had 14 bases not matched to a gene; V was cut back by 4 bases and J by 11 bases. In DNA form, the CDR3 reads TGTGCCAGCAGTTTTGGGACAGGGGACCCCTTGAAGGAGTACTTC. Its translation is CASSFGTGDPLKEYF.

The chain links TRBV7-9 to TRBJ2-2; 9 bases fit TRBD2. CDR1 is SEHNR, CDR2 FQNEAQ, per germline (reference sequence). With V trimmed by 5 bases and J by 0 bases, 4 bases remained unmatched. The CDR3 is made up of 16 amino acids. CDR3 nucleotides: TGTGCCAGCAGCCCTCGACTAGCGGCGAACACCGGGGAGCTGTTTTTT. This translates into CASSPRLAANTGELFF.

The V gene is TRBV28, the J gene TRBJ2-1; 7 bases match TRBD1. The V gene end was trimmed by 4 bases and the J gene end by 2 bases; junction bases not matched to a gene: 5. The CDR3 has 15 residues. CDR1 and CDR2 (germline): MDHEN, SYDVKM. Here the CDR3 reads CASSSGQNPYNEQFF. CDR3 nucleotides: TGTGCCAGCAGTTCGGGACAGAATCCCTACAATGAGCAGTTCTTC.

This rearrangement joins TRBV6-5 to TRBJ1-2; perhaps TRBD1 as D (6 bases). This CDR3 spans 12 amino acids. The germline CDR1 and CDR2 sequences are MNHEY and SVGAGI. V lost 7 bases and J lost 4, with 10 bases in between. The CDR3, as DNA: TGTGCCAGCAAGGGACAAAGCTATGGCTACACCTTC. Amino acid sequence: CASKGQSYGYTF.

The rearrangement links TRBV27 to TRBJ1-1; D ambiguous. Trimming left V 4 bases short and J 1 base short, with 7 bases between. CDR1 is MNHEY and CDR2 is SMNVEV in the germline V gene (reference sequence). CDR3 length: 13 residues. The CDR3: CASSSHPNTEAFF. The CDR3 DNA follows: TGTGCCAGCAGTTCCCATCCGAACACTGAAGCTTTCTTT.

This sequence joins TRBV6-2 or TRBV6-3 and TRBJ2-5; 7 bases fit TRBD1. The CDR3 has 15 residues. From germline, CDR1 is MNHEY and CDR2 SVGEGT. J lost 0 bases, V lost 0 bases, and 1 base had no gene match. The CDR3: CASSYSTGDQETQYF. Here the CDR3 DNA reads TGTGCCAGCAGTTACTCCACAGGGGACCAAGAGACCCAGTACTTC.

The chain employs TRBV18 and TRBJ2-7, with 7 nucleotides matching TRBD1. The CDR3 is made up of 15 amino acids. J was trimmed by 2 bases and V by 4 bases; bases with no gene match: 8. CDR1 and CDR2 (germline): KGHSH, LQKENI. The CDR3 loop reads CASSQGDSQTYEQYF. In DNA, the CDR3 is TGTGCCAGCTCACAAGGGGACAGCCAGACCTACGAGCAGTACTTC.

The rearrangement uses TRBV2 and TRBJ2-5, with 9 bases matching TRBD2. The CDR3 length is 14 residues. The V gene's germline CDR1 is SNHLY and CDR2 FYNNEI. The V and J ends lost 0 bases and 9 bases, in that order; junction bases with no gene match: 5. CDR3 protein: CASSEARLAGPQYF. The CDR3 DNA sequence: TGTGCCAGCAGTGAAGCGCGGCTAGCGGGGCCCCAGTACTTC.

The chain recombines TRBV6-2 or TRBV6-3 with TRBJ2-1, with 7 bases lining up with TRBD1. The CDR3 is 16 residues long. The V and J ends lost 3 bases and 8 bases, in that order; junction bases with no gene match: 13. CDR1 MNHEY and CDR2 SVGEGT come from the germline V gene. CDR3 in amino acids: CASSYRGERTGHEQFF. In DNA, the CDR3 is TGTGCCAGCAGTTATCGAGGAGAGAGGACAGGCCATGAGCAGTTCTTC.

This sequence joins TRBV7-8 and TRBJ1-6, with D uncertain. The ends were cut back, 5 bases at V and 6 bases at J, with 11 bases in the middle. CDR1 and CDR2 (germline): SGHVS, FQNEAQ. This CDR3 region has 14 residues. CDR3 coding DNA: TGTGCCAGCAGCCCACAGACGCTTAATTCACCCCTCCACTTT. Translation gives CASSPQTLNSPLHF. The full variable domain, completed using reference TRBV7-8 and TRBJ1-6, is GAGVSQSPRYKVAKRGQDVALRCDPISGHVSLFWYQQALGQGPEFLTYFQNEAQLDKSGLPSDRFFAERPEGSVSTLKIQRTQQEDSAVYLCASSPQTLNSPLHFGNGTRLTVT.

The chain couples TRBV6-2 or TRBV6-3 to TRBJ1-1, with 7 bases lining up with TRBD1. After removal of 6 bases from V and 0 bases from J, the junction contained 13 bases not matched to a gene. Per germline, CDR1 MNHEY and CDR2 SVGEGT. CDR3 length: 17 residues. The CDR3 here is CASSTKKTGSVNTEAFF. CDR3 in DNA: TGTGCCAGCAGCACAAAGAAGACAGGGTCAGTGAACACTGAAGCTTTCTTT.

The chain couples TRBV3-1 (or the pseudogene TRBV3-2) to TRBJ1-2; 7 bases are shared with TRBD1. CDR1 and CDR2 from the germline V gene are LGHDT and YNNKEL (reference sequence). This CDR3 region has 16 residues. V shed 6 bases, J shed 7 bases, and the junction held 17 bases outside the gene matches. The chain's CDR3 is CASSPPGQGGPSGYTF. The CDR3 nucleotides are TGTGCCAGCAGTCCCCCGGGGCAGGGGGGACCGAGTGGCTACACCTTC.

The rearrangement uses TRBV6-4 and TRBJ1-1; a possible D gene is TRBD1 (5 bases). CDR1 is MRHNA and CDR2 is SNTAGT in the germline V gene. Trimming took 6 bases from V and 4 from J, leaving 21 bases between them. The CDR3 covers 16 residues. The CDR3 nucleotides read TGTGCCAGCAGCCCCGGCAACGGGGGGAGAGGCACTGAAGCTTTCTTT. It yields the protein CASSPGNGGRGTEAFF.

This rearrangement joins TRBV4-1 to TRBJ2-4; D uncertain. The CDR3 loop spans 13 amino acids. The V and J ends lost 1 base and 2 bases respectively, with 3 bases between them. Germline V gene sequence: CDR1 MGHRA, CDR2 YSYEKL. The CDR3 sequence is CASSQGTKNIQYF. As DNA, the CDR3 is TGCGCCAGCAGCCAAGGTACCAAAAACATTCAGTACTTC.

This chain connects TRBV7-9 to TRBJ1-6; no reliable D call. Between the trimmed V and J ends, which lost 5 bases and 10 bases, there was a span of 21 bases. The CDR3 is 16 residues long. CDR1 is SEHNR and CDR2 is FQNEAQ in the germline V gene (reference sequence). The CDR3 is CASSPLAGIGNSPLHF. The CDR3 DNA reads TGTGCCAGCAGCCCCCTGGCCGGGATTGGCAACTCACCCCTCCACTTT.

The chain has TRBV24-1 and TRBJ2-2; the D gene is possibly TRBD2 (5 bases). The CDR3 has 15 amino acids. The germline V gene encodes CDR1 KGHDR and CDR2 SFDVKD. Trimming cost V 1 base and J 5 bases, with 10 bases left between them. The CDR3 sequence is CATSDFITGTGELFF. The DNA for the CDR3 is TGTGCCACCAGTGATTTTATAACGGGGACCGGGGAGCTGTTTTTT.

The CDR3 DNA reads as TGTGCCAGCAGCTTAATCGGTCAGGAAGGAAACACCATATATTTT. Its protein is CASSLIGQEGNTIYF. This sequence joins TRBV7-2 and TRBJ1-3; D remains unclear. Germline V CDR1 and CDR2: SGHTA, FQGNSA. CDR3 length: 15 amino acids. V was cut by 2 bases and J by 4 bases, with 12 bases left in between.

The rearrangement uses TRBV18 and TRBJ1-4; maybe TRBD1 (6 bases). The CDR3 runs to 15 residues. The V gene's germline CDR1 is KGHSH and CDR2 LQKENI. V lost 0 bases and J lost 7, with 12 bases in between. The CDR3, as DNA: TGTGCCAGCTCACCACCGTCAGGGGTAATTGAAAAACTGTTTTTT. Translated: CASSPPSGVIEKLFF. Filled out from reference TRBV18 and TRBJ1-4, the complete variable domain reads NAGVMQNPRHLVRRRGQEARLRCSPMKGHSHVYWYRQLPEEGLKFMVYLQKENIIDESGMPKERFSAEFPKEGPSILRIQQVVRGDSAAYFCASSPPSGVIEKLFFGSGTQLSVL.

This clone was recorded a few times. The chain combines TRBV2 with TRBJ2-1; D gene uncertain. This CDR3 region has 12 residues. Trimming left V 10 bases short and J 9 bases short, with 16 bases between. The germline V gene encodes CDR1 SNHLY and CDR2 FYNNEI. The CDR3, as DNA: TGTGCCACAAGGAACCCGCCGGGTGAGCAGTTCTTC. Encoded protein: CATRNPPGEQFF.

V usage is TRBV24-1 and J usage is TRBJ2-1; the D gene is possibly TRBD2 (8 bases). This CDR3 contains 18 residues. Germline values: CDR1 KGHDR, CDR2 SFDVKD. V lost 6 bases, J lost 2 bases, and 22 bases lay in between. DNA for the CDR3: TGTGCCACCAGTTCAGGGGGGTCTAGCGGGTCGCCCTACAATGAGCAGTTCTTC. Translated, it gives CATSSGGSSGSPYNEQFF.

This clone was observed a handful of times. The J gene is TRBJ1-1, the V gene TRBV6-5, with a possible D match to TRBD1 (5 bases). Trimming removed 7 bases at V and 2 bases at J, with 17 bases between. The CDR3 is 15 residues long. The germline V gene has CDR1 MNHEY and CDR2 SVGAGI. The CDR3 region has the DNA TGTGCCAGCATGCAGGCAGGGACTGGTAACACTGAAGCTTTCTTT. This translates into CASMQAGTGNTEAFF.

CDR3 sequence reads: CASSSPVLAGGGVGETQYF. CDR3 nucleotide sequence: TGCGCCAGCAGCTCCCCCGTACTAGCGGGAGGTGGTGTTGGGGAGACCCAGTACTTC. The chain has TRBV5-1 and TRBJ2-5, with 12 positions matching TRBD2. V gave up 3 bases and J gave up 5 bases; unmatched junction bases: 17. Germline-derived CDR1 and CDR2 are SGHRS and YFSETQ. The CDR3 length is 19 residues. The full variable domain, with the rest looked up from reference TRBV5-1 and TRBJ2-5, is KAGVTQTPRYLIKTRGQQVTLSCSPISGHRSVSWYQQTPGQGLQFLFEYFSETQRNKGNFPGRFSGRQFSNSRSEMNVSTLELGDSALYLCASSSPVLAGGGVGETQYFGPGTRLLVL.

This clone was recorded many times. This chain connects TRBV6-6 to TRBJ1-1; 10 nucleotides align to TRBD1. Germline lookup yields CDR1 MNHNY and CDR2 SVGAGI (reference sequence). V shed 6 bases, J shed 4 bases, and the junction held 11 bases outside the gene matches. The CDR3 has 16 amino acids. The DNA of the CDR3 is TGTGCCAGCAGGTCTGGGACAGGGGTTTTTGGCACTGAAGCTTTCTTT. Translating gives CASRSGTGVFGTEAFF.

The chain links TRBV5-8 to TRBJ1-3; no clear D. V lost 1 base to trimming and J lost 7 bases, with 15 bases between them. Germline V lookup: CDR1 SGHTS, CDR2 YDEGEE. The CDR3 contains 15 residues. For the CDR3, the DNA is TGTGCCAGCAGCTTGCATTCAGGAATTATTAACACCATATATTTT. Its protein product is CASSLHSGIINTIYF.

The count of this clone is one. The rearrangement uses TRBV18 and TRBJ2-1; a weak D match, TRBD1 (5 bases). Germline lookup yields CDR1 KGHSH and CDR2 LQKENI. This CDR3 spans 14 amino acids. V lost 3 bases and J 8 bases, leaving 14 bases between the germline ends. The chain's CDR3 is CASSPNLWGDEQFF. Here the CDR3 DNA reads TGTGCCAGCTCACCCAACCTCTGGGGCGATGAGCAGTTCTTC.

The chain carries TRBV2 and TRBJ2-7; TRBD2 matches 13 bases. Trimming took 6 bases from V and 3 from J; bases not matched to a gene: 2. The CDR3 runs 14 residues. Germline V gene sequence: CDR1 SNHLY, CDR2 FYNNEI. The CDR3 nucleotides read TGTGCCAGCAGACGACTAGCGGGAGGCTACGAGCAGTACTTC. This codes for CASRRLAGGYEQYF.

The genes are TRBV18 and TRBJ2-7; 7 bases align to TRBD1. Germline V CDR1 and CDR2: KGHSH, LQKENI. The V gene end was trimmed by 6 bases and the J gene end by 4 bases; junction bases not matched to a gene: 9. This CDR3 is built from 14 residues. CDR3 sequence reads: CASSRDSAGYEQYF. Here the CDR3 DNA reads TGTGCCAGCTCCCGGGACAGCGCAGGTTACGAGCAGTACTTC.